These T cell receptor beta chains were read from a single sample in a study of T cell responses to AZD1222 COVID-19 vaccine. Here immunoSEQ multiplex PCR was the method, and the copy in TCRdb shows in-frame clones only, minus some. The table shows some 99,000 clones, with about nine tenths occurring only once. Here the sequenced sample was peripheral blood, taken on day 0 of AZD1222 vaccination. These TCRs come from an adult in good health. CDR3s include the opening cysteine and the closing phenylalanine or tryptophan. D genes are given only for firm matches. The size of a clone is reported for some rows only, either as once, few or many, or as a class for expanded clones.

abundance,v_gene,d_gene,j_gene,CDR3nt,CDR3aa
.,TRBV7-9,.,TRBJ1-1,TGTGCCAGCAGCTTAGCGGCAGGGTACACTGAAGCTTTCTTT,CASSLAAGYTEAFF
.,TRBV6-5,TRBD1,TRBJ2-2,TGTGCCAGCAGTTCCACAGGGGGCACCGGGGAGCTGTTTTTT,CASSSTGGTGELFF
few,TRBV9,TRBD2,TRBJ2-1,TGTGCCAGCAGCATTGGCGGGGGGAATTCCTACAATGAGCAGTTCTTC,CASSIGGGNSYNEQFF
medium-sized,TRBV15,.,TRBJ1-6,TGTGCCACCAGAGATCGACAGGCTAGCTCCTATAATTCACCCCTCCACTTT,CATRDRQASSYNSPLHF
.,TRBV6-5,.,TRBJ1-2,TGTGCCAGCAGGAAGGACAGTAACTATGGCTACACCTTC,CASRKDSNYGYTF
once,TRBV6-5,.,TRBJ1-3,TGTGCCAGCAGTTACCGATGGGAAGCCGGAAACACCATATATTTT,CASSYRWEAGNTIYF
.,TRBV6-2/TRBV6-3,TRBD2,TRBJ2-7,TGTGCCAGCAGTTACGGACTAGTCTACGAGCAGTACTTC,CASSYGLVYEQYF
.,TRBV18,.,TRBJ2-1,TGTGCCAGCTCCCCCAGATACCGAGTGGACAATGAGCAGTTCTTC,CASSPRYRVDNEQFF
.,TRBV9,.,TRBJ2-1,TGTGCCAGCAGCAACACGAGAGAGGACAATGAGCAGTTCTTC,CASSNTREDNEQFF
.,TRBV27,TRBD1,TRBJ2-6,TGTGCCAGCAGTCCTAGCCGATTCAGGGGGATTGGTGGGGCCAACGTCCTGACTTTC,CASSPSRFRGIGGANVLTF
.,TRBV30,.,TRBJ2-6,TGTGCCTGGAGTGTGGGGGCTGGGGCCAACGTCCTGACTTTC,CAWSVGAGANVLTF
.,TRBV28,TRBD2,TRBJ2-6,TGTGCCAGCAGTTTTTTCCTAGCGGGAGGGATTGGGGCCAACGTCCTGACTTTC,CASSFFLAGGIGANVLTF
.,TRBV4-3,.,TRBJ2-7,TGCGCCAGCAGCCAAGGTAGCGGCAGCTCCTACGAGCAGTACTTC,CASSQGSGSSYEQYF
.,TRBV11-2,.,TRBJ2-7,TGTGCCAGCAGCTTAGTCCACGAGCAGTACTTC,CASSLVHEQYF
.,TRBV30,.,TRBJ1-3,TGTGCCTGGAGTGTATTGGGGTCTGGAAACACCATATATTTT,CAWSVLGSGNTIYF
.,TRBV28,TRBD1,TRBJ1-4,TGTGCCAGCAGCCTGACAGGGATGAATGAAAAACTGTTTTTT,CASSLTGMNEKLFF
.,TRBV25-1,TRBD1,TRBJ1-2,TGTGCCAGCAGTGATCCCGGGACAGGGGTGGATGGCTACACCTTC,CASSDPGTGVDGYTF
.,TRBV10-3,TRBD2,TRBJ2-5,TGTGCCATCAGTGAGAGGGGAGATGGGGAGGGGACCCAGTACTTC,CAISERGDGEGTQYF
.,TRBV21-1,.,TRBJ2-3,TGTGCCAGCAGCAAAGGTTCCTTATGCACAGATACGCAGTATTTT,CASSKGSLCTDTQYF
few,TRBV7-9,.,TRBJ2-1,TGTGCCAGCAGCTCGGGAGTTAAAAATGAGCAGTTCTTC,CASSSGVKNEQFF
.,TRBV11-2,TRBD2,TRBJ2-5,TGTGCCAGCAGCCCGAACCGTGGCGGGAGCGCGAAGAAGTACTTC,CASSPNRGGSAKKYF
.,TRBV5-4,.,TRBJ1-2,TGTGCCAGCAGCTTGGCTCCAGGGAACGCTGGGTACACCTTC,CASSLAPGNAGYTF
few,TRBV18,TRBD1,TRBJ2-7,TGTGCCAGCTCCCGAGGGACAGGGTATATCTACGAGCAGTACTTC,CASSRGTGYIYEQYF
.,TRBV24-1,.,TRBJ2-2,TGTGCCACCAGTGACAACAGGGGGGGAACCGGGGAGCTGTTTTTT,CATSDNRGGTGELFF
.,TRBV2,.,TRBJ1-1,TGTGCCAGCAGGCGACAGAACACTGAAGCTTTCTTT,CASRRQNTEAFF
.,TRBV10-3,TRBD1,TRBJ2-7,TGTGCCATCACTCGGGACAGCTCCTACGAGCAGTACTTC,CAITRDSSYEQYF
.,TRBV5-1,.,TRBJ1-2,TGCGCCAGCAGCTTGTTCCCAGGCCATCTCTACTATGGCTACACCTTC,CASSLFPGHLYYGYTF
.,TRBV5-4,.,TRBJ1-2,TGTGCCAGCAGCCTGGGGGCGGGACCACTCTATGGCTACACCTTC,CASSLGAGPLYGYTF
.,TRBV10-3,TRBD1,TRBJ1-2,TGTGCCATCAGCCTCGGACAGGGAAGGTATGGCTACACCTTC,CAISLGQGRYGYTF
few,TRBV5-4,TRBD2,TRBJ2-7,TGTGCCAGCAGCCGCCTAGCGGGAGGCCTCTCCTACGAGCAGTACTTC,CASSRLAGGLSYEQYF
once,TRBV5-1,TRBD2,TRBJ2-7,TGCGCCAGCAGCCCGGGACTAGCGGACTACGAGCAGTACTTC,CASSPGLADYEQYF
.,TRBV29-1,TRBD1,TRBJ2-5,TGCAGCGTTGGGACAGGGGAACAGACCCAGTACTTC,CSVGTGEQTQYF
many,TRBV2,.,TRBJ2-3,TGTGCCAGCAGTGAGCCTTTCACAGATACGCAGTATTTT,CASSEPFTDTQYF
.,TRBV5-5,.,TRBJ2-4,TGTGCCAGCAGTTCGGAAAACATTCAGTACTTC,CASSSENIQYF
.,TRBV28,.,TRBJ2-1,TGTGCCAGCACCCTCTGGGGGGACTACAATGAGCAGTTCTTC,CASTLWGDYNEQFF
.,TRBV7-2,.,TRBJ2-2,TGTGCCAGCAGCTTAGCGTTAACCGGGGAGCTGTTTTTT,CASSLALTGELFF
.,TRBV6-2/TRBV6-3,.,TRBJ1-1,TGTGCCAGCAGTCCAATCTCGACAGGAAGCACTGAAGCTTTCTTT,CASSPISTGSTEAFF
.,TRBV28,.,TRBJ1-5,TGTGCCAGCAGTCGGACCCTTGGCCGGGCCCAGCATTTT,CASSRTLGRAQHF
.,TRBV10-3,.,TRBJ2-1,TGTGCCATCAGTGAACGACGGAGCTCCTACAATGAGCAGTTCTTC,CAISERRSSYNEQFF
once,TRBV4-3,TRBD2,TRBJ2-3,TGCGCCAGCAGCCAAGACTATAGCGGGGGTATCACAGATACGCAGTATTTT,CASSQDYSGGITDTQYF
.,TRBV2,TRBD1,TRBJ1-2,TGTGCCAGCGAGACAGGGGGTTACTATGGCTACACCTTC,CASETGGYYGYTF
.,TRBV6-5,.,TRBJ2-2,TGTGCCAGCAGTTACTCGAATTTGTACACCGGGGAGCTGTTTTTT,CASSYSNLYTGELFF
once,TRBV6-2/TRBV6-3,TRBD2,TRBJ2-3,TGTGCCAGCAGTCCCGGACTAGCGGGGGCCGCTACGGCGAATTTT,CASSPGLAGAATANF
.,TRBV6-5,TRBD1,TRBJ1-1,TGTGCCAGCAGACGGGACAGGCGAGGCGGTGAAGCTTTCTTT,CASRRDRRGGEAFF
.,TRBV5-6,.,TRBJ1-2,TGTGCCAGCAGCTTACAGGGAGGAGGCTACACCTTC,CASSLQGGGYTF
.,TRBV28,.,TRBJ1-1,TGTGCTTCAGCGGGCAGCAACACTGAAGCTTTCTTT,CASAGSNTEAFF
.,TRBV20-1,TRBD2,TRBJ2-1,TGCAGTGCTAGTCCTAGCGGAAGATACAATGAGCAGTTCTTC,CSASPSGRYNEQFF
.,TRBV6-4,.,TRBJ2-3,TGTGCCAGCCGAATAACTGGCTCTAGCACAGATACGCAGTATTTT,CASRITGSSTDTQYF